The 9 T cell receptor beta chains below all came from one sample that was sequenced in a study of somatic mutations in cytotoxic T cells in rheumatoid arthritis. The data were produced by immunoSEQ multiplex PCR, yet TCRdb's version contains in-frame clones alone and is incomplete. The sample lists 15,000 to 20,000 clones, about 81% occurring once. Sequenced material: CD8+ T cells sorted from blood. Receptors were obtained from an adult with rheumatoid arthritis.

The rearrangement links TRBV6-4 to TRBJ1-1; D is ambiguous. Per germline, CDR1 MRHNA and CDR2 SNTAGT. V lost 0 bases and J 2 bases, leaving 7 bases between the germline ends. The CDR3 sequence is 14 residues long. CDR3 region: CASSDSAENTEAFF. DNA of the CDR3: TGTGCCAGCAGTGACTCGGCAGAAAACACTGAAGCTTTCTTT.

The chain recombines TRBV4-2 with TRBJ2-2; TRBD2 aligns across 10 bases. Germline V CDR1 and CDR2: LGHNA, YNFKEQ. The CDR3 loop spans 17 amino acids. Unmatched junction bases numbered 10, after V lost 4 bases and J lost 5 bases. CDR3 sequence (DNA): TGTGCCAGCAGCCGAACTTCGGGACTAGCGAGGACCGGGGAGCTGTTTTTT. This sequence encodes CASSRTSGLARTGELFF.

V gene TRBV6-5 combines with J gene TRBJ2-1, with 8 bases identical to TRBD2. Losses at the gene ends were 4 bases for V and 5 bases for J; bases not matched to a gene: 7. The germline V gene encodes CDR1 MNHEY and CDR2 SVGAGI. This CDR3 comprises 15 residues. CDR3 nucleotides: TGTGCCAGCAGTTTCTCGGCGGGAGGCGACAATGAGCAGTTCTTC. Its translation is CASSFSAGGDNEQFF.

The V gene is TRBV5-6, the J gene TRBJ2-7; 8 nucleotides line up with TRBD1. Germline V gene data show CDR1 as SGHDT and CDR2 as YYEEEE. CDR3 length: 15 amino acids. V shed 2 bases and J 3 bases; nucleotides not matched to a gene: 7. The CDR3 is CASSLRDRPFYEQYF. The CDR3 bases are TGTGCCAGCAGCTTAAGGGACAGGCCCTTCTACGAGCAGTACTTC.

This chain uses TRBV6-5 with TRBJ1-1; 7 bases map to TRBD1. V lost 5 bases and J lost 6; bases outside the gene matches: 9. Germline V CDR1 and CDR2: MNHEY, SVGAGI. CDR3 size: 14 residues. Here the CDR3 reads CASSQTQGSPEAFF. The CDR3 DNA reads TGTGCCAGCAGTCAAACACAGGGGAGCCCTGAAGCTTTCTTT.

The chain is built from TRBV14 and TRBJ1-1; D is unclear. V was trimmed by 0 bases and J by 1 base, leaving 12 bases between them. There are 16 residues in the CDR3. Germline values: CDR1 SGHDN, CDR2 FVKESK. The CDR3 DNA reads TGTGCCAGCAGCCAAGAGAAAGGGCTTACGAACACTGAAGCTTTCTTT. Residues: CASSQEKGLTNTEAFF.

The chain is built from TRBV13 and TRBJ2-1; 8 nucleotides match TRBD1. J lost 3 bases, V lost 5 bases, and 9 bases had no gene match. The CDR3 is 16 amino acids. Germline CDR1 and CDR2: PRHDT and FYEKMQ (reference sequence). CDR3 sequence (DNA): TGTGCCAGCAGCCTACTTGGGACAGGACTCTACAATGAGCAGTTCTTC. As protein: CASSLLGTGLYNEQFF.

V usage is TRBV29-1 and J usage is TRBJ2-1; D gene uncertain. The germline V gene encodes CDR1 SQVTM and CDR2 ANQGSEA. The V and J ends lost 4 bases and 6 bases respectively, with 7 bases between them. The CDR3 is 11 amino acids. CDR3 coding DNA: TGCAGCGTTGGACAAGGCAATGAGCAGTTCTTC. As protein: CSVGQGNEQFF.

The chain uses TRBV27 and TRBJ2-1; D call uncertain. The CDR3 length is 14 residues. Trimming cost V 2 bases and J 4 bases, with 9 bases left between them. Germline V CDR1 and CDR2: MNHEY, SMNVEV (reference sequence). CDR3 in amino acids: CASSLTAGYNEQFF. The CDR3 nucleotides are TGTGCCAGCAGTTTAACCGCTGGTTACAATGAGCAGTTCTTC.